The clone carrying this T cell receptor (beta chain) was seen many times. Its target is not known. This CDR3 is built from 17 residues. The ends were cut back, 0 bases at V and 0 bases at J, with 13 bases in the middle. Germline V gene sequence: CDR1 LGHNA, CDR2 YSLEER. These data belong to a study of CD8 T cells in ankylosing spondylitis. Findings and limits, study-wide: Disease-linked clones reportedly concentrated significantly in matched ankylosing spondylitis synovial fluid. Disease-linked clones proved CD8+ and comparatively uncommon in peripheral blood. There was a TCR beta motif, made of eight highly homologous variants, that appeared characteristic of ankylosing spondylitis blood.

Each TCR beta library was made by quantitative 5'-RACE that incorporated molecular barcodes. Via MiXCR, TCRdb re-called the 5' RACE reads, giving one row per CDR3 protein. This repertoire shows fewer than 550,000 distinct CDR3 sequences, roughly 5.2% found once; its top ten account for roughly 3.5%. The chain carries TRBV4-3 and TRBJ2-3; D gene uncertain. Sequences were obtained from blood, either unsorted or a sorted T cell fraction (not recorded which). The sequence was collected from a male donor with ankylosing spondylitis. The CDR3 region is CASSQDQSRMSTDTQYF. In DNA, the CDR3 is TGCGCCAGCAGCCAAGACCAGAGCAGGATGAGCACAGATACGCAGTATTTT.